The 20 T cell receptor beta chains presented below share a single source sample, sequenced in a study of Ad26.COV2.S vaccination and SARS-CoV-2 variants (dated by TCRdb to 2020 to 2022). The library was prepared using the immunoSEQ multiplex PCR assay. TCRdb re-hosts the immuneACCESS table, in-frame sequences only. Its copies lack some clones; in the studies checked, an unresolved V gene accounts for under half of them, and the cause for the rest is not known. The sample table records around 300,000 clones; around nine tenths of these occur just once. The biggest ten clones account for about 10% of the sample. This specimen's treatment or condition label, interpreted: some 20 received Ad26.COV2.S at low or high dose, single or two shots; about 5 received placebo; per-sample allocation not given. For vaccine and placebo recipients, the sequenced repertoires came from samples collected on day 63 after the first injection.

The source material was peripheral blood, sampled in a trial of Ad26.COV2.S vaccine versus placebo. The receptors were sampled from a person between 18 and 59 years old who received the Ad26.COV2.S COVID-19 vaccine or a placebo.

The V call is TRBV12-3 or TRBV12-4, the J call TRBJ1-4; no clear D gene. Trimming stripped 6 bases from V and 4 bases from J, with 9 bases between. The CDR3 runs to 13 residues. This CDR3 reads CASSRIGNEKLFF. DNA of the CDR3: TGTGCCAGCAGCCGGATTGGTAATGAAAAACTGTTTTTT.

The J gene is TRBJ2-3, the V gene TRBV30; 10 positions agree with TRBD2. J was trimmed by 3 bases and V by 4 bases; bases with no gene match: 13. The CDR3 runs to 17 residues. In germline, CDR1 is GTSNPN, CDR2 SVGIG (reference sequence). CDR3 nucleotides: TGTGCCTGGACCGACTCGGCTAGCGGGAGTCTTACAGATACGCAGTATTTT. It is translated as CAWTDSASGSLTDTQYF. The whole variable domain, remainder taken from reference TRBV30 and TRBJ2-3, is SQTIHQWPATLVQPVGSPLSLECTVEGTSNPNLYWYRQAAGRGLQLLFYSVGIGQISSEVPQNLSASRPQDRQFILSSKKLLLSDSGFYLCAWTDSASGSLTDTQYFGPGTRLTVL.

The rearrangement joins TRBV11-3 to TRBJ2-2, with D perhaps matching TRBD2 (5 bases). Germline V CDR1 and CDR2: SGHNT, YENEEA. The V end was cut by 2 bases, the J end by 2 bases, with 9 bases between. The CDR3 consists of 15 residues. CDR3 bases: TGTGCCAGCAGCTTATTAGGGAGCAACACCGGGGAGCTGTTTTTT. It specifies CASSLLGSNTGELFF. The full variable domain, its missing parts supplied by reference TRBV11-3 and TRBJ2-2, is EAGVVQSPRYKIIEKKQPVAFWCNPISGHNTLYWYLQNLGQGPELLIRYENEEAVDDSQLPKDRFSAERLKGVDSTLKIQPAELGDSAVYLCASSLLGSNTGELFFGEGSRLTVL.

The chain uses TRBV12-3 or TRBV12-4 and TRBJ1-1; no reliable D call. The CDR3 length is 13 residues. The V and J ends lost 3 bases and 0 bases respectively, with 5 bases between them. Written as DNA, the CDR3 is TGTGCCAGCAGTTTGACGCTGAACACTGAAGCTTTCTTT. This gives the protein CASSLTLNTEAFF.

The V and J genes are TRBV5-5 and TRBJ1-5; D not resolved. V gave up 0 bases and J gave up 2 bases, with 6 bases separating them. The CDR3 runs 14 residues. From germline, CDR1 is SGHKS and CDR2 YYEKEE (reference sequence). This CDR3 reads CASSLDGGNQPQHF. CDR3 DNA: TGTGCCAGCAGCTTGGACGGGGGCAATCAGCCCCAGCATTTT.

This clone was counted between two and nine times. V usage is TRBV2 and J usage is TRBJ2-2, with TRBD2 as a possible D gene (6 bases). Looked up from germline, CDR1 is SNHLY and CDR2 is FYNNEI. With 7 bases removed from V and 4 bases from J, the gap between germline ends came to 16 bases. CDR3 length: 15 amino acids. The CDR3 nucleotides read TGTGCCAGCAAATCCAGGGACGGGGGCACCGGGGAGCTGTTTTTT. Amino acids: CASKSRDGGTGELFF. The full variable domain, with the rest looked up from reference TRBV2 and TRBJ2-2, is EPEVTQTPSHQVTQMGQEVILRCVPISNHLYFYWYRQILGQKVEFLVSFYNNEISEKSEIFDDQFSVERPDGSNFTLKIRSTKLEDSAMYFCASKSRDGGTGELFFGEGSRLTVL.

In this sample, this clone turned up once. The V and J genes are TRBV19 and TRBJ1-1, with 9 bases lining up with TRBD1. There are 16 residues in the CDR3. V trimming: 6 bases; J trimming: 5 bases; junction bases outside the gene matches: 13. Germline CDR1 is LNHDA and CDR2 is SQIVND (reference sequence). The CDR3 DNA is TGTGCCAGTAGCCCTGGGACAGGGTACACGAGGACTGAAGCTTTCTTT. Its protein product is CASSPGTGYTRTEAFF.

The V and J genes are TRBV7-2 and TRBJ2-5; 13 bases align to TRBD2. CDR1 and CDR2 from the germline V gene are SGHTA and FQGNSA. CDR3 size: 15 residues. J lost 5 bases, V lost 6 bases, and 6 bases had no gene match. DNA of the CDR3: TGTGCCAGCAGACTAGCGGGGGGGAGTTGGGAGACCCAGTACTTC. This encodes CASRLAGGSWETQYF.

V usage is TRBV24-1 and J usage is TRBJ1-2; the D is unclear. The germline V gene has CDR1 KGHDR and CDR2 SFDVKD. Trimming removed 0 bases at V and 5 bases at J, with 6 bases between. The CDR3 spans 13 residues. The CDR3, as DNA: TGTGCCACCAGTGATTTGCTGGGATATGGCTACACCTTC. This translates into CATSDLLGYGYTF.

This chain joins TRBV5-4 and TRBJ2-1; TRBD2 matches 12 bases. CDR1 and CDR2 from the germline V gene are SGHNT and YYREEE (reference sequence). The CDR3 runs to 18 residues. Trimming cost V 4 bases and J 0 bases; bases outside gene matches: 8. CDR3 loop: CASSLGLAGPSSYNEQFF. For the CDR3, the DNA is TGTGCCAGCAGCCTGGGACTAGCGGGTCCAAGCTCCTACAATGAGCAGTTCTTC.

In regard to this clone: Other nucleotide sequences in the sample specify the same CDR3. The CDR3 reads CASSGQGYGYTF. DNA for the CDR3: TGTGCCAGCAGTGGACAGGGTTATGGCTACACCTTC. The rearrangement links TRBV28 to TRBJ1-2, with 8 bases identical to TRBD1. The CDR3 length is 12 residues. V dropped 5 bases and J dropped 5; count of bases not matched to a gene: 1. CDR1 and CDR2 from the germline V gene are MDHEN and SYDVKM.

The chain joins TRBV10-3 to TRBJ2-1; 14 nucleotides agree with TRBD2. CDR1 and CDR2 (germline): ENHRY, SYGVKD. This CDR3 has 16 residues. Trimming took 7 bases from V and 12 from J; bases not matched to a gene: 14. The CDR3 nucleotides read TGTGCCATCAACCCCACCGGGACTAGCGGGAGTAGGGTGCAGTTCTTC. The encoded protein is CAINPTGTSGSRVQFF.

The chain links TRBV4-3 to TRBJ1-2; maybe TRBD1 (6 bases). CDR1 and CDR2 from the germline V gene are LGHNA and YSLEER. Deletions cut 4 bases from V and 8 bases from J, with 14 bases between. The CDR3 is made up of 13 amino acids. The CDR3 bases are TGCGCCAGCAGCCCACAAGAGCAGGGGGGCTACACCTTC. Translation: CASSPQEQGGYTF.

The CDR3 coding sequence is TGTGCCAGCAGCAGACAGGGGGGTGAGAGAGCTTTCTTT. It specifies CASSRQGGERAFF. This chain uses TRBV7-2 with TRBJ1-1, with 9 bases that match TRBD1. The V gene end was trimmed by 5 bases and the J gene end by 10 bases; junction bases not matched to a gene: 8. The CDR3 contains 13 residues. Germline V CDR1 and CDR2: SGHTA, FQGNSA.

J is TRBJ2-5 and V is TRBV6-1, with D possibly TRBD1 on 5 matching bases. The V end was cut by 3 bases, the J end by 4 bases, with 21 bases between. This CDR3 region has 17 residues. Germline-derived CDR1 and CDR2 are MNHNS and SASEGT. CDR3 sequence (DNA): TGTGCCAGCAGTGATTCAATCGGACAATACCCCAGAGAGACCCAGTACTTC. This translates into CASSDSIGQYPRETQYF.

The chain uses TRBV4-3 and TRBJ2-3, with 13 bases lining up with TRBD2. CDR1 is LGHNA, CDR2 YSLEER, per germline. After removal of 4 bases from V and 1 base from J, the junction contained 5 bases not matched to a gene. This CDR3 is 17 amino acids long. CDR3 in amino acids: CASSPRGTSGGTDTQYF. The DNA of the CDR3 is TGCGCCAGCAGCCCGCGTGGGACTAGCGGGGGCACAGATACGCAGTATTTT.

The gene calls are TRBV4-3 and TRBJ2-2; perhaps TRBD1 as D (6 bases). Between the trimmed V and J ends, which lost 0 bases and 4 bases, there was a span of 12 bases. Germline CDR1 reads LGHNA; CDR2 reads YSLEER. The CDR3 totals 16 residues. Here the CDR3 DNA reads TGCGCCAGCAGCCAAGACTACAGGGTACGCACCGGGGAGCTGTTTTTT. The encoded protein is CASSQDYRVRTGELFF.

This clone was seen a few times. This chain links TRBV19 with TRBJ2-5, with TRBD1 matching over 7 bases. The germline V gene has CDR1 LNHDA and CDR2 SQIVND (reference sequence). V shed 7 bases and J 0 bases; nucleotides not matched to a gene: 8. CDR3 length: 15 amino acids. CDR3: CASKRRDSNQETQYF. The DNA of the CDR3 is TGTGCCAGTAAACGAAGGGACAGCAACCAAGAGACCCAGTACTTC.

This chain links TRBV27 with TRBJ2-7; possible D gene TRBD1, 5 bases. V shed 5 bases and J shed 4 bases, with 15 bases lying between them. From germline, CDR1 is MNHEY and CDR2 SMNVEV (reference sequence). The CDR3 is made up of 14 amino acids. DNA of the CDR3: TGTGCCAGCAGTCCCCAATTACAGGATTACGAGCAGTACTTC. As protein: CASSPQLQDYEQYF.

The V gene is TRBV27, the J gene TRBJ2-1; 10 nucleotides agree with TRBD1. Unmatched junction bases numbered 12, after V lost 3 bases and J lost 7 bases. Germline V lookup: CDR1 MNHEY, CDR2 SMNVEV (reference sequence). This CDR3 spans 17 amino acids. CDR3 nucleotide sequence: TGTGCCAGCAGTTTTACCCGACAGGGGGCGTCGAGAAATGAGCAGTTCTTC. Its protein is CASSFTRQGASRNEQFF.